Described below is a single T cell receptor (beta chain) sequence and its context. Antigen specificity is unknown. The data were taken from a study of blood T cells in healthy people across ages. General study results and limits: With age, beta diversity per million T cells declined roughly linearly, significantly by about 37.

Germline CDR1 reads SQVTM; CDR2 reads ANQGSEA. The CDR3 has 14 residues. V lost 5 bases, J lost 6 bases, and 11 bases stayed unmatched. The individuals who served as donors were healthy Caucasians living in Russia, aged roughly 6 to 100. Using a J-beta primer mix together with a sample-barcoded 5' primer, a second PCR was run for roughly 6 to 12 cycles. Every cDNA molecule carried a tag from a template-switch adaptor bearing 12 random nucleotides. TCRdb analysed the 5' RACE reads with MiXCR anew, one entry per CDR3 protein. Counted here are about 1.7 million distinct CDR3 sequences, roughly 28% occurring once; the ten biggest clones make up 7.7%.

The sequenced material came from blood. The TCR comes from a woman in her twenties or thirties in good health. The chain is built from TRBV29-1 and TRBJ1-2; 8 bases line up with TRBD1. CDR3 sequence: CSVSPRTGTDGYTF. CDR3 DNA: TGCAGCGTTTCCCCACGGACAGGGACTGATGGCTACACCTTC.